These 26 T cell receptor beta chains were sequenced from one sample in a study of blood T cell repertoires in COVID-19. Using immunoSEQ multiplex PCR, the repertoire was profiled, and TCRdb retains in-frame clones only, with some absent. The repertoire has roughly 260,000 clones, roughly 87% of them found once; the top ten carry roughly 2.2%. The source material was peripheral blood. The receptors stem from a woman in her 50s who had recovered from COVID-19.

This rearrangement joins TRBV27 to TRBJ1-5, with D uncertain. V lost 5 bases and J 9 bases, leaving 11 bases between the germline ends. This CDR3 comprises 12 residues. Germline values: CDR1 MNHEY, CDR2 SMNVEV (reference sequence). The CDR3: CASSHGGRPQHF. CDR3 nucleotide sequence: TGTGCCAGCAGTCACGGTGGGAGGCCCCAGCATTTT.

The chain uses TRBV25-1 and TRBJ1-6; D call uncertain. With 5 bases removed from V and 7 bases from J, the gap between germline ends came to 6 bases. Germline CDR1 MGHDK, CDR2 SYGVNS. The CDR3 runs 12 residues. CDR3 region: CASSSQNSPLHF. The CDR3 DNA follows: TGTGCCAGCAGTTCACAGAATTCACCCCTCCACTTT. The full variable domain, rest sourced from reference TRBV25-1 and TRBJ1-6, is EADIYQTPRYLVIGTGKKITLECSQTMGHDKMYWYQQDPGMELHLIHYSYGVNSTEKGDLSSESTVSRIRTEHFPLTLESARPSHTSQYLCASSSQNSPLHFGNGTRLTVT.

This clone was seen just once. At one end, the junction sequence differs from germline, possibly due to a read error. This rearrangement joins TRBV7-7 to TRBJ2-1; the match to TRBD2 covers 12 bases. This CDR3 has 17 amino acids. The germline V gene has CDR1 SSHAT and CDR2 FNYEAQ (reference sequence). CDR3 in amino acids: CASSPWTSGTSWNEQFF. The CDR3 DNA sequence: TGTGCTAGCAGCCCGTGGACTAGCGGGACCTCTTGGAATGAGCAGTTCTTC.

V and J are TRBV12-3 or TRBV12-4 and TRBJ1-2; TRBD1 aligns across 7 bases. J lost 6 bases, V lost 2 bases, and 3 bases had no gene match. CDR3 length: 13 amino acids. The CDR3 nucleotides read TGTGCCAGCAGTTTAACAGGGGCTCATGGCTACACCTTC. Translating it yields CASSLTGAHGYTF.

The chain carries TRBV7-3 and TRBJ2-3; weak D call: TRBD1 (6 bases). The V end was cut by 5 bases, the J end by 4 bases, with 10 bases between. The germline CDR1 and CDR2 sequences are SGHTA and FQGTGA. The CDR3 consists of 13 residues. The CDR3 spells CASSGTGSDTQYF. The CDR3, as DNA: TGTGCCAGCAGCGGAACAGGGTCAGATACGCAGTATTTT.

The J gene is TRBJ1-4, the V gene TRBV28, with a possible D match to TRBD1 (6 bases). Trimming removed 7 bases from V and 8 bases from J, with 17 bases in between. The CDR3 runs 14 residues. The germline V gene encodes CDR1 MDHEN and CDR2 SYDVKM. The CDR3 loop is CASNSQQGREKLFF. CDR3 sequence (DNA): TGTGCCAGCAATTCTCAACAGGGAAGGGAAAAACTGTTTTTT.

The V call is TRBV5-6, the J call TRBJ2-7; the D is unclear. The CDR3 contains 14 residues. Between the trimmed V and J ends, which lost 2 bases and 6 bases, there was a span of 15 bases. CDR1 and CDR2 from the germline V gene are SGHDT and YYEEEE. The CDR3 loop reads CASSLSIPSGEQYF. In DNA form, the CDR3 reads TGTGCCAGCAGCTTATCGATTCCCTCGGGCGAGCAGTACTTC.

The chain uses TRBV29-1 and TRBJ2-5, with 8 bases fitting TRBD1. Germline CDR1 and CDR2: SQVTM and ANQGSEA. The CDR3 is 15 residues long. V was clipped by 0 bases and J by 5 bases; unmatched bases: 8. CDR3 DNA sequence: TGCAGCGTTGAAGAGACAGGGGCATTAAGGGAGACCCAGTACTTC. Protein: CSVEETGALRETQYF.

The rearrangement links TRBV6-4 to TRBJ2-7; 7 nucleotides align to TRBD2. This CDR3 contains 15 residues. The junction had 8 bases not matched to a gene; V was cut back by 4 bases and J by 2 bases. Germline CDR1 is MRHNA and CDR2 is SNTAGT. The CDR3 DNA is TGTGCCAGCAGTGGTTCTCGGGACTACCCCTACGAGCAGTACTTC. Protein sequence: CASSGSRDYPYEQYF.

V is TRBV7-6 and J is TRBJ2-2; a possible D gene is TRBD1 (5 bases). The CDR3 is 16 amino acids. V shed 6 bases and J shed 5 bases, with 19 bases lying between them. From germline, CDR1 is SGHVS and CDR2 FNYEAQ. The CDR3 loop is CASSSRQTSGTGELFF. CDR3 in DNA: TGTGCCAGCAGTTCCCGACAGACGAGTGGGACCGGGGAGCTGTTTTTT.

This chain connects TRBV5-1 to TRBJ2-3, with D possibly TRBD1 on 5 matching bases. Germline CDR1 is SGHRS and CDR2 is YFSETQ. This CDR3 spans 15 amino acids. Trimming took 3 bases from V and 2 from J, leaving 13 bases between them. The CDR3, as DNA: TGCGCCAGCAGCTCCCAGGGAAGCTTCACAGATACGCAGTATTTT. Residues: CASSSQGSFTDTQYF. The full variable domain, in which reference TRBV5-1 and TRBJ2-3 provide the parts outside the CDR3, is KAGVTQTPRYLIKTRGQQVTLSCSPISGHRSVSWYQQTPGQGLQFLFEYFSETQRNKGNFPGRFSGRQFSNSRSEMNVSTLELGDSALYLCASSSQGSFTDTQYFGPGTRLTVL.

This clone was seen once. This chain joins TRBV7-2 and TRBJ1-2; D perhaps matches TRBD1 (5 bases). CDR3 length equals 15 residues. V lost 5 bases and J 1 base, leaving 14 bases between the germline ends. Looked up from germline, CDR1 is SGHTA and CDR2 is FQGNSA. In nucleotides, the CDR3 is TGTGCCAGCAGCCCAGCGGGGGGTGTTAACTATGGCTACACCTTC. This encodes CASSPAGGVNYGYTF.

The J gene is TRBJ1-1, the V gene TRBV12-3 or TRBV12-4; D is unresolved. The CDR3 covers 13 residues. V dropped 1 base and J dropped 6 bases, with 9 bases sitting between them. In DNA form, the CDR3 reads TGTGCCAGCAGTTTAGGGGCCCAGGCTGAAGCTTTCTTT. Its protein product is CASSLGAQAEAFF.

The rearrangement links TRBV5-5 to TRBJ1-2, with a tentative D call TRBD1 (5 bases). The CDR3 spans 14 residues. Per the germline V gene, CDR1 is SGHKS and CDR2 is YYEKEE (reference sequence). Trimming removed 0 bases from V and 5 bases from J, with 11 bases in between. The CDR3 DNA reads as TGTGCCAGCAGCTTGGACGGGGGTTGGTATGGCTACACCTTC. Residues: CASSLDGGWYGYTF.

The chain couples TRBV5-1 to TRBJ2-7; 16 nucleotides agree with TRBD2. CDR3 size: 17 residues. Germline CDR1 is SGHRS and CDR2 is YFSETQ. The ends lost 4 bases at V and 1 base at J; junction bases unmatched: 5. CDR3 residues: CASSTGLAGGPSYEQYF. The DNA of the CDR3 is TGCGCCAGCAGCACGGGACTAGCGGGAGGGCCGTCCTACGAGCAGTACTTC.

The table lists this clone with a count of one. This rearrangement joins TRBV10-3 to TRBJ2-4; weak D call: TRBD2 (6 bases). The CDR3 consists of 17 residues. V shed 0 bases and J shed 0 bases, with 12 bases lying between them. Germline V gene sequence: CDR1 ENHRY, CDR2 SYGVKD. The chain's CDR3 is CAISESRGGEAKNIQYF. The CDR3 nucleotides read TGTGCCATCAGTGAGTCACGGGGCGGGGAAGCCAAAAACATTCAGTACTTC.

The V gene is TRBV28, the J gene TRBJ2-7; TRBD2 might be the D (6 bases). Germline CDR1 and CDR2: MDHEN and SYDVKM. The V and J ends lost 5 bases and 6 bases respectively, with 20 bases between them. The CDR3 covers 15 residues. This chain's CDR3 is CASSAWDGKGGEQYF. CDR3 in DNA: TGTGCCAGCAGTGCCTGGGACGGGAAGGGAGGCGAGCAGTACTTC. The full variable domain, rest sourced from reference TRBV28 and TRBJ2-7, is DVKVTQSSRYLVKRTGEKVFLECVQDMDHENMFWYRQDPGLGLRLIYFSYDVKMKEKGDIPEGYSVSREKKERFSLILESASTNQTSMYLCASSAWDGKGGEQYFGPGTRLTVT.

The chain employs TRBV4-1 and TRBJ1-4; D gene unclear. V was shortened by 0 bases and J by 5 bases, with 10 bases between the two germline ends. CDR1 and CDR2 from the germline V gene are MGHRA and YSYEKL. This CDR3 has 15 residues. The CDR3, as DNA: TGCGCCAGCAGCCAAGATGAAGGAGGAAATGAAAAACTGTTTTTT. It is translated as CASSQDEGGNEKLFF.

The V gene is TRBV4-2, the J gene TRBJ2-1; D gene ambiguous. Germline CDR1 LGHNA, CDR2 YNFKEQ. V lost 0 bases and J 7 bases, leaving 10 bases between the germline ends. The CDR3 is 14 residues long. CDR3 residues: CASSQDKAANEQFF. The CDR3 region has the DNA TGTGCCAGCAGCCAAGATAAAGCAGCGAATGAGCAGTTCTTC.

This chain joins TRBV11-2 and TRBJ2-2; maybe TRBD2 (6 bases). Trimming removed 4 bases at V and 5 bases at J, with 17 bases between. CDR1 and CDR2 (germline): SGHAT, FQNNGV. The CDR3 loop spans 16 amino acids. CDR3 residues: CASSSNRTTGTGELFF. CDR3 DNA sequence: TGTGCCAGCAGCTCCAACCGGACTACGGGTACCGGGGAGCTGTTTTTT.

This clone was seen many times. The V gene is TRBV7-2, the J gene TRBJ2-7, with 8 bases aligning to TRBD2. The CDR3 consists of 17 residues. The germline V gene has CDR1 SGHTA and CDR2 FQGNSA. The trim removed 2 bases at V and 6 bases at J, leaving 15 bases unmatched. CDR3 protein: CASSLLPPGLGGSEQYF. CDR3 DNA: TGTGCCAGCAGCTTACTACCGCCGGGACTAGGGGGTAGCGAGCAGTACTTC.

The CDR3 DNA follows: TGTGCCAGTAGTCCGGTCGGCACTGAAGCTTTCTTT. This codes for CASSPVGTEAFF. The rearrangement joins TRBV19 to TRBJ1-1; D gene ambiguous. V was shortened by 5 bases and J by 4 bases, with 8 bases between the two germline ends. Germline CDR1 reads LNHDA; CDR2 reads SQIVND (reference sequence). CDR3 size: 12 residues.

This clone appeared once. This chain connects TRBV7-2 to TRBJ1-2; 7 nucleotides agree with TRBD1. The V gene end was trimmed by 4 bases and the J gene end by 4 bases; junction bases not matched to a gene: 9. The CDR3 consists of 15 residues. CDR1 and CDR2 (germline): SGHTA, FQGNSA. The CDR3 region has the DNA TGTGCCAGCAGCTCTTCACAGGGGTACTCCTATGGCTACACCTTC. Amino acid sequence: CASSSSQGYSYGYTF.

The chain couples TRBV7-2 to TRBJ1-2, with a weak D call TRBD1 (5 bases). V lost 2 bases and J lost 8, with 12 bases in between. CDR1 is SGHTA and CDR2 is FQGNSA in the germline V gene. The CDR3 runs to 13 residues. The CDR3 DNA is TGTGCCAGCAGCTTAATCAGGGATGGGGGCTACACCTTC. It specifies CASSLIRDGGYTF.

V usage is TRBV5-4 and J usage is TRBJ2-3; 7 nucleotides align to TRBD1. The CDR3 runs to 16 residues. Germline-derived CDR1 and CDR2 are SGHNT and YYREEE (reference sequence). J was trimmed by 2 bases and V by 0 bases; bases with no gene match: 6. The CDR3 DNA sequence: TGTGCCAGCAGCTTGGTCGGCAGGGGGTCCACAGATACGCAGTATTTT. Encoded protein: CASSLVGRGSTDTQYF.

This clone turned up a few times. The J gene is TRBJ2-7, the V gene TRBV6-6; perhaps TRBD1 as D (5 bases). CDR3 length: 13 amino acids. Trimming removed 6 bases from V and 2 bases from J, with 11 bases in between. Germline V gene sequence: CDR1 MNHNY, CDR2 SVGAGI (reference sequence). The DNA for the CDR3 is TGTGCCAGCAGCCAGACAGAGCCCTACGAGCAGTACTTC. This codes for CASSQTEPYEQYF.